The sequence of this TCR beta chain was determined in a study of cytomegalovirus exposure and HLA in healthy donors. The PCR ran on 60 Vbeta and 13 Jbeta primers. Sequenced by immunoSEQ multiplex PCR; TCRdb stores in-frame clones only, minus some. The sample includes more than 110,000 clones, around three quarters seen only once; the top ten take approximately 6.3%. The clonotype comes from a man between 40 and 49 years old in good health and CMV-seropositive. Sequencing was done on a sample of PBMCs.

In DNA form, the CDR3 reads TGCAGCGTTGACATTGACCTTAACAGGGGTCGGGATGGCTACACCTTC. Protein product: CSVDIDLNRGRDGYTF. The genes are TRBV29-1 and TRBJ1-2; 7 bases map to TRBD1. The CDR3 is 16 amino acids. Losses at the gene ends were 3 bases for V and 6 bases for J; bases not matched to a gene: 16. Per the germline V gene, CDR1 is SQVTM and CDR2 is ANQGSEA.